These T cell receptor beta chains were read from a single sample in a study of regulatory T cells in long-lasting Graves disease. Via MiXCR, TCRdb re-called the multiplex PCR reads, giving one row per CDR3 protein. The table shows more than 350,000 distinct CDR3 sequences, with 20% to 25% occurring only once. The sample was peripheral blood mononuclear cells (PBMCs), taken when the disease was refractory, from a patient treated with antithyroid drugs. The receptors come from a female donor with Graves disease. The CDR3 runs from the conserved cysteine through the conserved F or W. D genes are given only for firm matches. Where a row states a size, it is once, few, many or the class of an expanded clone; other rows omit it.

D gene	V gene	clone size	J gene	CDR3 protein	CDR3 DNA
NA	TRBV28	many	TRBJ1-5	CASSSQDSDNQPQHF	TGTGCCAGCAGTTCCCAGGACAGCGACAATCAGCCCCAGCATTTT
NA	TRBV2	NA	TRBJ2-1	CASSILAYNEQFF	TGTGCCAGCAGTATACTAGCCTACAATGAGCAGTTCTTC
NA	TRBV18	many	TRBJ1-4	CASSPQSTNEKLFF	TGTGCCAGCTCACCACAGTCAACTAATGAAAAACTGTTTTTT
TRBD1	TRBV10-3	once	TRBJ1-2	CVISGGDRGQVGYTF	TGTGTCATCAGTGGGGGGGACAGGGGGCAAGTTGGCTACACCTTC
NA	TRBV20-1	few	TRBJ2-2	CSAPPGQNTGELFF	TGCAGTGCTCCCCCGGGACAGAACACCGGGGAGCTGTTTTTT
TRBD2	TRBV20-1	many	TRBJ2-7	CSASGRVSSEQYF	TGCAGTGCTAGCGGGAGGGTATCCTCCGAGCAGTACTTC
TRBD2	TRBV7-2	many	TRBJ2-2	CASSYGGSGTGELFF	TGTGCCAGCAGTTATGGCGGGAGTGGGACCGGGGAGCTGTTTTTT
NA	TRBV4-2	NA	TRBJ2-7	CASSQGNPMGDEQYF	TGTGCCAGCAGCCAAGGCAACCCGATGGGAGACGAGCAGTACTTC
TRBD2	TRBV27	many	TRBJ2-7	CASSPDTGLAQEQYF	TGTGCCAGCAGTCCAGACACGGGACTAGCGCAAGAGCAGTACTTC
TRBD2	TRBV7-3	NA	TRBJ2-1	CASSYQAGDDEQFF	TGTGCCAGCAGCTATCAAGCGGGAGACGATGAGCAGTTCTTC
NA	TRBV7-2	NA	TRBJ2-1	CASSLGSSLYNEQFF	TGTGCCAGCAGCTTAGGGTCTAGCTTATACAATGAGCAGTTCTTC
TRBD1	TRBV2	few	TRBJ2-5	CASREVTGAGETQYF	TGTGCCAGCAGAGAGGTGACAGGGGCAGGGGAGACCCAGTACTTC
NA	TRBV20-1	few	TRBJ1-5	CSARDLGSLYSNQPQHF	TGCAGTGCTAGAGATTTGGGGAGCCTTTATAGCAATCAGCCCCAGCATTTT
TRBD2	TRBV7-6	many	TRBJ2-5	CASSFVLAGGETQYF	TGTGCCAGCAGCTTTGTATTAGCGGGAGGAGAGACCCAGTACTTC
NA	TRBV12-3/TRBV12-4	few	TRBJ2-7	CASSSRTVLEQYF	TGTGCCAGCAGTTCTCGGACAGTTCTCGAGCAGTACTTC
TRBD2	TRBV6-2/TRBV6-3	many	TRBJ2-7	CASSYYGLAGSYEQYF	TGTGCCAGCAGTTACTATGGACTAGCGGGCTCCTACGAGCAGTACTTC
TRBD1	TRBV27	few	TRBJ1-6	CASRQDRGNSPLHF	TGTGCCAGCAGACAGGACAGGGGAAATTCACCCCTCCACTTT
NA	TRBV30	many	TRBJ2-7	CAWSVTYEQYF	TGTGCCTGGAGTGTAACCTACGAGCAGTACTTC
TRBD1	TRBV30	few	TRBJ1-1	CAWIKDRATEAFF	TGTGCCTGGATCAAGGACAGGGCGACTGAAGCTTTCTTT
TRBD1	TRBV7-3	NA	TRBJ2-2	CASSLKGGDRGPTGELFF	TGTGCCAGCAGCTTAAAGGGCGGTGACAGGGGGCCCACCGGGGAGCTGTTTTTT
NA	TRBV30	many	TRBJ2-2	CASIYSDAGELFF	TGTGCCTCTATATACAGTGATGCCGGGGAGCTGTTTTTT
NA	TRBV25-1	few	TRBJ1-6	CASQQTGGTSPLHF	TGTGCCAGTCAACAGACTGGGGGAACTTCACCCCTCCACTTT
NA	TRBV2	NA	TRBJ2-2	CASRTDLTGGLFF	TGTGCCAGCAGGACAGACCTCACCGGGGGGCTGTTTTTT
NA	TRBV27	few	TRBJ2-7	CASSLSANYEQYF	TGTGCCAGCAGTTTATCAGCGAATTACGAGCAGTACTTC